This T cell receptor beta chain was found in a study of OX40 agonist ivuxolimab in advanced cancers. The overall study: Patients with prior anti-PD-1, anti-PD-L1 or anti-CTLA-4 therapy were eligible; 35% to 45% had some.

Sequenced by immunoSEQ multiplex PCR; TCRdb stores in-frame clones only, minus some. This sample has about 55,000 clones, with about 83% found just once. In its sample, this clone was seen a few times. The antigen is unknown. Study-wide results and limits: At 0.1 to 3.0 mg/kg, CD4+ and CD8+ blood T cells expanded clonally by week 6. Expanded clones were, on average, more numerous in CD8+ T cells than in CD4+.

Autoimmune disease history or systemic immunosuppression led to patients being barred. The CDR3 covers 12 residues. The germline V gene has CDR1 GTSNPN and CDR2 SVGIG (reference sequence). The chain has TRBV30 and TRBJ1-2; unclear D gene. The TCR was taken from an adult with an advanced solid tumor such as melanoma, head and neck, liver or kidney cancer. The input for sequencing was CD4+ or CD8+ T cells sorted from blood, taken in a trial of the OX40 agonist ivuxolimab. The DNA for the CDR3 is TGTGCTTCCTTCCGGATTCAACTTGGCTACACCTTC. Protein product: CASFRIQLGYTF.